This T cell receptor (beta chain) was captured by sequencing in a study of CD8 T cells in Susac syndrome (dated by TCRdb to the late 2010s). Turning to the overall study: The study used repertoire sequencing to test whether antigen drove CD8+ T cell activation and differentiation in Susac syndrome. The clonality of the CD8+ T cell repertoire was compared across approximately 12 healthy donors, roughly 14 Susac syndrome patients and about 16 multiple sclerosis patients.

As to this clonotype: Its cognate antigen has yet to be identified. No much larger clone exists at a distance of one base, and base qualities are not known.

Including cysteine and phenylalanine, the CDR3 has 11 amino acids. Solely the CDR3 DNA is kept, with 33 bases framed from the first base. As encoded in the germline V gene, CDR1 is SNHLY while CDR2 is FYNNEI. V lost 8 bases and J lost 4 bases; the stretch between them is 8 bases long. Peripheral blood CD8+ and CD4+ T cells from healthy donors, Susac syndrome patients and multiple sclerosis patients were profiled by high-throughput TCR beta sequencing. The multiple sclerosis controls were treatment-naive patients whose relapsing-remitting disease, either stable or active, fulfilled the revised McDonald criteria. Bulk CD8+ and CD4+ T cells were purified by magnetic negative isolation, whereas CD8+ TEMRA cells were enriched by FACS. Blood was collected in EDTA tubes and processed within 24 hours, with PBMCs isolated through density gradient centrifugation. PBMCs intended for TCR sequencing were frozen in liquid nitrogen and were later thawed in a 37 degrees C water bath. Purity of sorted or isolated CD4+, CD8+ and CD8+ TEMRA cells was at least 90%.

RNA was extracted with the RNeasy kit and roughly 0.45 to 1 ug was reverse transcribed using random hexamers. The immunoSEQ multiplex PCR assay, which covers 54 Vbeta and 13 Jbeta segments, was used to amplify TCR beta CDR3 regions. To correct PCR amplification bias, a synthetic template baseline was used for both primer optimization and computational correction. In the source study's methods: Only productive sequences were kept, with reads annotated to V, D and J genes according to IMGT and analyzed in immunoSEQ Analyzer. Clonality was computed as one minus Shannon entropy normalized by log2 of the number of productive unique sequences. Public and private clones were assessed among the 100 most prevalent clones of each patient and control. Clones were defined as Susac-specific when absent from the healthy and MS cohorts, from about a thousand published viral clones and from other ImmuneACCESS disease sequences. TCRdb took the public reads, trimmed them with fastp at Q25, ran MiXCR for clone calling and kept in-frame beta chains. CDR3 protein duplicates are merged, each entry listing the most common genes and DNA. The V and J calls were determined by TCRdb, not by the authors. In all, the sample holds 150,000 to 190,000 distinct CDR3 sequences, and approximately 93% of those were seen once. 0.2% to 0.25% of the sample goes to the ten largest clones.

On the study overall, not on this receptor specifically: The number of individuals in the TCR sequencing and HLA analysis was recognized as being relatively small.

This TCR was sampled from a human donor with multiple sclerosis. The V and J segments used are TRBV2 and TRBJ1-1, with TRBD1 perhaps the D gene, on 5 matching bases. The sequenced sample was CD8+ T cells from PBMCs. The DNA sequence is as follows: TGTGCCAGCTACAGGATCACTGAAGCTTTCTTT. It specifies CASYRITEAFF.